Included here is one TCR beta chain sequence, with context. These data belong to a study of blood T cell repertoires in COVID-19. Study in general: Sources were T cells, B-cell-depleted T cells, or PBMCs; the material itself was cDNA or gDNA.

Participants were placed into cohorts based on the clinical history they reported. Recovery meant two consecutive negative NP/OP PCR tests, professional clearance, or resolved symptoms. Germline V gene data show CDR1 as SGHVS and CDR2 as FQNEAQ. This CDR3 comprises 14 residues. V dropped 3 bases and J dropped 12; count of bases not matched to a gene: 11. Using immunoSEQ multiplex PCR, the repertoire was profiled, and TCRdb retains in-frame clones only, with some absent. The sample contains a few hundred thousand clones, roughly 90% of which appear only once. Sequenced material: PBMCs or T cells enriched from blood (not recorded which). The genes are TRBV7-8 and TRBJ2-1; 7 nucleotides line up with TRBD2. The receptor comes from a middle-aged woman who had recovered from COVID-19. CDR3 nucleotides: TGTGCCAGCAGCTTCCCGCCCGAGACTAGCTCGCAGTTCTTC. Translated: CASSFPPETSSQFF.